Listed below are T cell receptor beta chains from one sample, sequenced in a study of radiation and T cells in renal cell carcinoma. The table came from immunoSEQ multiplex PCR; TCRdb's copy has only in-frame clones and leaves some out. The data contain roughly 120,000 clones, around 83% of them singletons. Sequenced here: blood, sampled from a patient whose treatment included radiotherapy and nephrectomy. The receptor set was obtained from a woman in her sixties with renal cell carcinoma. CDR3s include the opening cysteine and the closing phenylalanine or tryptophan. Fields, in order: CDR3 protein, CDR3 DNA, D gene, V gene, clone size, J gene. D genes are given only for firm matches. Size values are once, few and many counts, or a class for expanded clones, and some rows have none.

CASRPTGPSSYNEQFF | TGTGCCAGCAGGCCCACCGGGCCGAGCTCCTACAATGAGCAGTTCTTC | NA | TRBV2 | NA | TRBJ2-1
CASSDRRWGNTIYF | TGTGCCAGCAGCGACAGGAGGTGGGGAAACACCATATATTTT | NA | TRBV6-6 | once | TRBJ1-3
CASTPSLNTEAFF | TGTGCCAGCACCCCTTCCCTCAACACTGAAGCTTTCTTT | NA | TRBV11-1 | NA | TRBJ1-1
CASSYSGQGNNEQFF | TGTGCCAGCAGTTATTCGGGACAGGGAAACAATGAGCAGTTCTTC | TRBD1 | TRBV6-5 | once | TRBJ2-1
CASSMPGQPQHF | TGTGCCAGTAGTATGCCGGGTCAGCCCCAGCATTTT | NA | TRBV19 | NA | TRBJ1-5
CASRPQGPQETQYF | TGTGCCAGCAGGCCACAGGGGCCCCAAGAGACCCAGTACTTC | TRBD1 | TRBV2 | NA | TRBJ2-5
CASSEHGGGGSPLHF | TGTGCCAGCAGTGAGCATGGGGGAGGTGGTTCACCCCTCCACTTT | NA | TRBV2 | NA | TRBJ1-6
CASSYGQQGINGYTF | TGTGCCAGCAGTTATGGTCAACAGGGGATTAATGGCTACACCTTC | TRBD1 | TRBV28 | NA | TRBJ1-2
CASSRGMVVLNTEAFF | TGTGCCAGCAGCCGGGGGATGGTCGTTTTGAACACTGAAGCTTTCTTT | NA | TRBV27 | NA | TRBJ1-1
CASMGGITGNTIYF | TGCGCCAGCATGGGGGGCATTACTGGAAACACCATATATTTT | NA | TRBV10-2 | NA | TRBJ1-3
CASSYGDTDRNQPQHF | TGTGCCAGCAGTTACGGGGATACGGACAGGAATCAGCCCCAGCATTTT | TRBD1 | TRBV6-5 | NA | TRBJ1-5
CASSRVRDGSYEQYF | TGTGCCAGCAGCCGCGTCCGGGACGGATCCTACGAGCAGTACTTC | NA | TRBV6-5 | NA | TRBJ2-7
CASSLGPDEQYF | TGTGCCAGCAGCTTAGGGCCGGACGAGCAGTACTTC | NA | TRBV7-9 | NA | TRBJ2-7
CASSDDRPNTGELFF | TGTGCCAGTAGTGATGACAGGCCGAACACCGGGGAGCTGTTTTTT | NA | TRBV19 | NA | TRBJ2-2